The rows below give T cell receptor beta chains drawn from one sample of a study of cytomegalovirus exposure and HLA in healthy donors. Only in-frame clones appear in the TCRdb table, and some are missing; sequencing was by immunoSEQ multiplex PCR. Of some 95,000 clones in the sample, around four fifths were seen once. The sequencing input was PBMCs. These receptors all stem from a woman aged 40-49 years in good health and CMV-seropositive. Both conserved end residues are trimmed from each CDR3. Fields, in order: J gene, V gene, D gene, CDR3 protein. D genes are given only for firm matches.

>TRBJ2-2|TRBV4-1|NA
ASSQDELSAGELF
>TRBJ2-2|TRBV29-1|NA
SVEDGTRETGELF
>TRBJ2-1|TRBV2|TRBD1
ASSEDRYNEQF
>TRBJ1-6|TRBV30|NA
AWSVGQTDSPLH
>TRBJ1-1|TRBV2|TRBD1
ASFISQTGRAF
>TRBJ1-1|TRBV5-6|NA
ASSLVPGNTEAF
>TRBJ2-3|TRBV29-1|TRBD1
SGTGQGLGDTQY
>TRBJ2-4|TRBV5-1|NA
ASSLGPGGNIQY
>TRBJ2-1|TRBV25-1|NA
ASSPHSAAGEQF
>TRBJ2-1|TRBV9|TRBD2
ASSPTGTSAYNEQF
>TRBJ1-1|TRBV19|NA
ASSIQGGFYGNTEAF
>TRBJ2-7|TRBV5-1|TRBD2
ASSVTPGLSYEQY
>TRBJ2-1|TRBV28|NA
ASSRRNEQF
>TRBJ1-1|TRBV12-5|NA
ASGLVVGRQGAF
>TRBJ2-3|TRBV6-5|TRBD2
ASSYSWGGGTDTQY
>TRBJ2-1|TRBV6-6|NA
ASSYTLGGNGEQF
>TRBJ2-7|TRBV18|TRBD1
ASSLGTGTGHNEQY
>TRBJ1-2|TRBV5-1|NA
ASSPDRMNYGYT
>TRBJ1-4|TRBV19|NA
ASSMGGTNEKLF
>TRBJ2-2|TRBV11-3|TRBD2
ASSLPRIAGDTGELF
>TRBJ2-7|TRBV2|NA
ASRQSRDKARYEQY
>TRBJ2-3|TRBV7-6|NA
ASSLLTPLVLEEAADTQY
>TRBJ2-7|TRBV6-1|TRBD2
ASSDRAGEPDEQY
>TRBJ2-5|TRBV2|NA
ASSDGEPQY
>TRBJ1-2|TRBV6-1|NA
ASSEWEGGYT
>TRBJ2-3|TRBV7-3|NA
ASSGGRTDTQY
>TRBJ1-2|TRBV4-1|NA
ASSQEVGRVDTGGYT
>TRBJ1-4|TRBV28|NA
ASSLGRVGEKLF
>TRBJ1-2|TRBV7-3|NA
ASSLTPSNYGYT
>TRBJ1-3|TRBV18|NA
ASSGSISGNTIY
>TRBJ2-3|TRBV10-3|NA
AISLVSTDTQY
>TRBJ2-6|TRBV2|NA
ASSPHRTFSGANVLT
>TRBJ2-3|TRBV7-9|NA
ASSKIPGSADTQY
>NA|TRBV10-3|NA
AISERGDSYEQY
>TRBJ2-3|TRBV6-4|TRBD1
ASSDPRTGWTDTQY
>TRBJ2-7|TRBV2|TRBD1
ASSDGQGFGEQY
>TRBJ2-1|TRBV7-9|TRBD1
ASSFGTGGFLDEQF
>TRBJ2-7|TRBV6-1|NA
ASSRIQGSYEQY
>TRBJ1-2|TRBV2|TRBD1
ASSLGTGNYGYT
>TRBJ2-4|TRBV7-9|NA
ASSSRETQNIQY
>TRBJ1-1|TRBV28|NA
ASSLPQGTEAF
>TRBJ1-2|TRBV5-6|NA
ASSLEHRNFFGYT
>TRBJ2-1|TRBV10-3|NA
AISGVGARYNEQF
>TRBJ1-3|TRBV10-3|NA
AISDTGKGGNTIY
>TRBJ2-2|TRBV2|TRBD1
ASAWDRGGTGELF
>TRBJ2-5|TRBV9|TRBD2
ASSVGTSGVYQETQY
>TRBJ2-1|TRBV5-6|TRBD2
ASSSGYLAGGYNEQF
>TRBJ1-4|TRBV29-1|NA
SGRGRDEKLF
>TRBJ1-6|TRBV28|NA
ASSPTSIHNSPLH
>TRBJ2-5|TRBV10-2|TRBD1
ASSDQTGSGRLETQY
>TRBJ2-7|TRBV19|TRBD1
ASSIGTGGTYEQY
>NA|TRBV15|NA
ATSEAGSDSYEQY
>TRBJ2-1|TRBV5-1|NA
ASSLIVTGVHNEQF
>TRBJ2-1|TRBV29-1|NA
SAGEVDNEQF
>TRBJ1-2|TRBV7-6|NA
ASSLEGGRGYT